This is a list of T cell receptor beta chains from one sample in a study of T-cell reconstitution after alpha-beta-depleted transplantation in children. Using its own MiXCR run on the PCR reads, TCRdb lists one record per CDR3 protein. The sample shows over 400,000 distinct CDR3 sequences, around two fifths of them seen only once. This sample comprised PBMCs, obtained before TCRalphabeta/CD19-depleted stem cell transplant. These receptors came from a girl aged 2-10 years with aplastic anemia, due to receive a stem cell transplant. Each CDR3 is given with its conserved first and last residue. A D gene is named only where the DNA matches it firmly. A clone size is listed for some rows: how often the clone was seen (once, few, many), or a class if it is expanded.

d_call j_call v_call clone_size cdr3_nt cdr3_aa
TRBD1 TRBJ2-5 TRBV5-1 few TGCGCCAGCAGCTGGGGGCCGGGACAGGGGTCGGAGACCCAGTACTTC CASSWGPGQGSETQYF
TRBD1 TRBJ2-2 TRBV2 NA TGTGCCAGCAGTGAATTCGGGGCAGGGGGCACCGGGGAGCTGTTTTTT CASSEFGAGGTGELFF
TRBD2 TRBJ2-7 TRBV7-9 NA TGTGCCAGCAGCAGGGGAGCGGGATCAACCTCCTACGAGCAGTACTTC CASSRGAGSTSYEQYF
TRBD2 TRBJ2-5 TRBV5-1 few TGCGCCAGCAGCTCAGGGACTAGCGGGGCCCAAGAGACCCAGTACTTC CASSSGTSGAQETQYF
NA TRBJ2-7 TRBV5-1 NA TGCGCCAGCAGCTTGGCTGGGGGGATCCCCTACGAGCAGTACTTC CASSLAGGIPYEQYF
NA TRBJ2-1 TRBV20-1 once TGCAGTGCTAGAGACCCCCTTGTGGATGAGCAGTTCTTC CSARDPLVDEQFF
NA TRBJ1-4 TRBV12-3/TRBV12-4 few TGTGCCAGCAGTTTAGGAGGGGTGGATGAAAAACTGTTTTTT CASSLGGVDEKLFF
NA TRBJ2-7 TRBV24-1 many TGTGCCACCAGCCCTGGGGGCGGGAGTGGCTCCGAGCAGTACTTC CATSPGGGSGSEQYF
NA TRBJ1-1 TRBV5-1 few TGCGCCAGCAGCTTGGGGGACAACTTTGTCAGGGGAGCTGAAGCTTTCTTT CASSLGDNFVRGAEAFF
NA TRBJ2-5 TRBV4-1 few TGCGCCAGCAGCCGAGACAGACCCCTAGAGCTAAAAGAGACCCAGTACTTC CASSRDRPLELKETQYF
NA TRBJ2-7 TRBV7-2 NA TGTGCCAGCAGCCCCGGGGGCGTCAGCTCCTACGAGCAGTACTTC CASSPGGVSSYEQYF
NA TRBJ2-1 TRBV20-1 NA TGCAGTGCTAGATATGGAGTCGGGACCTACAATGAGCAGTTCTTC CSARYGVGTYNEQFF
TRBD1 TRBJ2-2 TRBV5-1 NA TGCGCCAGCAGCAGATCCGGGACAGGGGGCGTCGGGGAGCTGTTTTTT CASSRSGTGGVGELFF
NA TRBJ1-2 TRBV5-6 NA TGTGCCAGCAGCCCACGAGGGGGACACTATGGCTACACCTTC CASSPRGGHYGYTF
TRBD1 TRBJ2-6 TRBV11-1 NA TGTGCCAGCAGCCTATATGGCGGCAGGGGGCCCTCTGGGGCCAACGTCCTGACTTTC CASSLYGGRGPSGANVLTF
NA TRBJ1-2 TRBV6-5 few TGTGCCAGCAAAAGGGTCGACTATGGCTACACCTTC CASKRVDYGYTF
TRBD1 TRBJ1-3 TRBV5-1 many TGCGCCAGCAGCCGCGGGCTACCGGGACAGAGCTCTGGAAACACCATATATTTT CASSRGLPGQSSGNTIYF
TRBD2 TRBJ2-3 TRBV12-3/TRBV12-4 few TGTGCCAGCAGTTTATATAACGGGAGGTCCACAGATACGCAGTATTTT CASSLYNGRSTDTQYF
NA TRBJ2-7 TRBV20-1 NA TGCAGTGCTACCCTGGCTACCCCCTACGAGCAGTACTTC CSATLATPYEQYF
TRBD1 TRBJ2-7 TRBV5-1 NA TGCGCCAGCAGCCGGGGACAGGGGGTCGACGAGCAGTACTTC CASSRGQGVDEQYF
NA TRBJ1-5 TRBV5-5 NA NA CASSFGQGAHF
TRBD1 TRBJ1-2 TRBV6-1 few TGTGCCAGCAGTGGCGCCGGGACAGGGGAAGGGGGCTATGGCTACACCTTC CASSGAGTGEGGYGYTF
TRBD2 TRBJ2-7 TRBV20-1 NA TGCAGTGCTACTAGCGGGAACACCTACGAGCAGTACTTC CSATSGNTYEQYF
NA TRBJ1-2 TRBV5-1 many TGCGCCAGCAGCTCTTACATAGATGGCTACACCTTC CASSSYIDGYTF
TRBD1 TRBJ2-5 TRBV6-5 NA TGTGCCAGCAGTTACCAAGAAGGGGGCCGGGAGACCCAGTACTTC CASSYQEGGRETQYF
NA TRBJ1-1 TRBV6-5 many TGTGCCAGCAGTTACGTGACAGAGGCTGAAGCTTTCTTT CASSYVTEAEAFF
NA TRBJ2-1 TRBV27 NA TGTGCCAGCAACCCAAGCGGTGCCTGGACGGAGCAGTTCTTC CASNPSGAWTEQFF
TRBD2 TRBJ2-3 TRBV20-1 NA TGCAGTGTTTTGCCGGGAGGGCCCCTAGATACGCAGTATTTT CSVLPGGPLDTQYF
NA TRBJ1-5 TRBV20-1 once TGCAGTGCCCGTGGGGGGGCAGAGAGCAATCAGCCCCAGCATTTT CSARGGAESNQPQHF
TRBD2 TRBJ2-1 TRBV2 few TGTGCCAGCAGTGTACAAGCGGGAGGGCCGAATGAGCAGTTCTTC CASSVQAGGPNEQFF
NA TRBJ2-7 TRBV25-1 NA TGTGCCAGCAGTGAGGCAGGGGCCACCTACGAGCAGTACTTC CASSEAGATYEQYF
NA TRBJ2-7 TRBV29-1 NA TGCAGCGTCCATAGGGACGGACAGCCTTACGAGCAGTACTTC CSVHRDGQPYEQYF
NA TRBJ1-1 TRBV5-1 NA TGCGCCAGCAGCTTGGTGGGGGGTCCGGACACCGCTGAAGCTTTCTTT CASSLVGGPDTAEAFF
TRBD1 TRBJ2-1 TRBV29-1 NA TGCAGCGCCACCCACGGACAGGGATTGTCTGAGCAGTTCTTC CSATHGQGLSEQFF
TRBD1 TRBJ2-4 TRBV28 NA TGTGCCAGCAGCCGCGTGGGACAGTCAGGGTTTCTAGCCAAAAACATTCAGTACTTC CASSRVGQSGFLAKNIQYF
NA TRBJ2-7 TRBV20-1 many TGCAGTGCAACGGCCGGGAAGCGGAGAGCCTACGAGCAGTACTTC CSATAGKRRAYEQYF
TRBD2 TRBJ2-1 TRBV5-6 many TGTGCCAGCAGCTTGACTAGCGGCAATGAGCAGTTCTTC CASSLTSGNEQFF
NA TRBJ2-1 TRBV10-1 NA TGCGCCAGCAGTGAGCTATCAGGGGTGGACAATGAGCAGTTCTTC CASSELSGVDNEQFF
NA TRBJ2-7 TRBV4-2 many TGTGCCAGCAGCCAACGGGACCAAAGCTCCTACGAGCAGTACTTC CASSQRDQSSYEQYF
TRBD2 TRBJ2-3 TRBV29-1 NA TGCAGCGTTGATGTTAGCGGGGGCCGCACAGATACGCAGTATTTT CSVDVSGGRTDTQYF
NA TRBJ2-3 TRBV10-3 NA TGTGCCACCCGAGCAGCAGAAGATACGCAGTATTTT CATRAAEDTQYF
TRBD1 TRBJ1-5 TRBV7-2 NA TGTGCCAGCAGCTCTCGACAGGGGGAGGATCAGCCCCAGCATTTT CASSSRQGEDQPQHF
NA TRBJ2-1 TRBV10-1 NA TGCGCCAGCAGTGAGGGGTCGGACCGCAATGAGCAGTTCTTC CASSEGSDRNEQFF
NA TRBJ1-5 TRBV4-1 NA TGCGCCAGCAGCCAAGATAGGGCAGGGGATCAGCCCCAGCATTTT CASSQDRAGDQPQHF
NA TRBJ2-5 TRBV7-7 few TGTGCTAGCAGCCTCGGACACGGACGGGAGACCCAGTACTTC CASSLGHGRETQYF
TRBD2 TRBJ2-7 TRBV20-1 few TGCAGTGCTGGAACAACTAGCGGGAGCTACGAGCAGTACTTC CSAGTTSGSYEQYF
NA TRBJ2-5 TRBV7-7 NA TGTGCTAGCAGCTTAGGCCGCTTAGAGACCCAGTACTTC CASSLGRLETQYF